The rows below give T cell receptor beta chains drawn from one sample of a study of response to subunit inactivated influenza vaccine. TCRdb reprocessed the RT-PCR reads via MiXCR and lists one record per CDR3 protein. The table lists about 300,000 distinct CDR3 sequences, just over 20% of them singletons. The sequencing used PBMCs from blood, collected 21 months after vaccination. Source of these receptors: a man aged 45 to 70 who received an inactivated influenza vaccine. Each CDR3 is given with its conserved first and last residue. A D gene is named only where the DNA matches it firmly. A clone size is listed for some rows: how often the clone was seen (once, few, many), or a class if it is expanded.

clone_size j_call v_call d_call cdr3_aa cdr3_nt
NA TRBJ1-5 TRBV28 NA CASDYPGDSNQPQHF TGTGCCAGCGACTACCCCGGGGATAGCAATCAGCCCCAGCATTTT
NA TRBJ2-5 TRBV10-2 NA CASSESIVRLTLGETQYF TGCGCCAGCAGTGAGTCAATAGTCCGACTTACACTAGGAGAGACCCAGTACTTC
NA TRBJ2-7 TRBV7-2 NA CASSGRVGEQYF TGTGCCAGCAGCGGCAGGGTGGGCGAGCAGTACTTC
NA TRBJ2-5 TRBV12-3/TRBV12-4 NA CASSGFGARETQYF TGTGCCAGCAGTGGGTTCGGGGCGCGGGAGACCCAGTACTTC
many TRBJ1-3 TRBV5-1 NA CASSLSANLGNTIYF TGCGCCAGCAGCTTGTCGGCCAATCTCGGAAACACCATATATTTT
few TRBJ1-2 TRBV19 TRBD1 CASSTRQGKTYGYTF TGTGCCAGTAGTACCCGACAGGGGAAAACCTATGGCTACACCTTC
NA TRBJ2-3 TRBV9 NA CASSGSREPNRRFGPLPSTDTQYF TGTGCCAGCAGCGGATCCCGAGAACCGAATCGGCGATTCGGCCCCCTCCCTTCAACAGATACGCAGTATTTT
NA TRBJ1-2 TRBV7-2 NA CASSLAPGKNYGYTF TGTGCCAGCAGCTTAGCCCCAGGGAAAAACTATGGCTACACCTTC
NA TRBJ2-7 TRBV25-1 NA CASNLGPYEQYF TGTGCCAGCAATCTAGGGCCCTACGAGCAGTACTTC
NA TRBJ1-1 TRBV6-8 NA CASSYYRTEAFF TGTGCCAGCAGTTACTACCGGACTGAAGCTTTCTTT
few TRBJ1-6 TRBV20-1 TRBD1 CSARGTGWDSPLHF TGCAGTGCTAGGGGGACAGGGTGGGATTCACCCCTCCACTTT
NA TRBJ2-5 TRBV19 TRBD1 CASGQGAAETQYF TGTGCCAGCGGACAGGGGGCGGCAGAGACCCAGTACTTC
NA TRBJ2-5 TRBV20-1 TRBD2 CSARLAGQTQYF TGCAGTGCTAGACTAGCGGGACAGACCCAGTACTTC
few TRBJ1-1 TRBV20-1 NA CSARDSAEAFF TGCAGTGCTAGAGACTCAGCTGAAGCTTTCTTT
few TRBJ1-5 TRBV20-1 TRBD1 CSANGQGLQPQHF TGCAGCGCAAATGGACAGGGTCTTCAGCCCCAGCATTTT
NA TRBJ2-2 TRBV4-2 NA CASSQNGDTGELFF TGTGCCAGCAGCCAAAATGGGGACACCGGGGAGCTGTTTTTT
many TRBJ2-3 TRBV10-2 NA CAAGTQYF TGCGCAGCCGGCACGCAGTATTTT
few TRBJ2-4 TRBV6-2/TRBV6-3 NA CASSMVDIFHQYF TGTGCCAGCAGTATGGTCGACATTTTCCACCAGTACTTC
few TRBJ2-7 TRBV7-6 NA CASSLAHLYEQYF TGTGCCAGCAGCTTAGCACACCTATACGAGCAGTACTTC
NA TRBJ2-7 TRBV19 NA CASSMARAYEQYF TGTGCCAGTAGTATGGCCAGGGCCTACGAGCAGTACTTC
NA TRBJ2-7 TRBV3-1 NA CASSQDPSRSYEQYF TGTGCCAGCAGCCAAGACCCTTCCAGATCCTACGAGCAGTACTTC
few TRBJ2-1 TRBV7-9 NA CASGGTLNNEQFF TGTGCCAGCGGCGGGACACTTAACAATGAGCAGTTCTTC
NA TRBJ2-1 TRBV19 NA CASRIGRDSDSYNEQFF TGTGCCAGTAGGATAGGGCGGGATTCGGATTCCTACAATGAGCAGTTCTTC
many TRBJ2-7 TRBV3-1 NA CASSQDSTFQEQYF TGTGCCAGCAGCCAAGATTCGACTTTTCAAGAGCAGTACTTC
once TRBJ2-5 TRBV7-2 NA CASSPGTDLGETQYF TGTGCCAGCAGCCCCGGGACCGACCTCGGAGAGACCCAGTACTTC
NA TRBJ2-2 TRBV5-1 TRBD2 CASSPGTSLTGELFF TGCGCCAGCAGCCCCGGGACTAGCTTAACCGGGGAGCTGTTTTTT
few TRBJ1-1 TRBV7-9 NA CASSPHMGDVRAFF TGTGCCAGCAGCCCCCACATGGGGGATGTTCGTGCTTTCTTT
NA TRBJ1-5 TRBV12-3/TRBV12-4 NA CASSLSQGANQPQHF TGTGCCAGCAGTTTAAGTCAGGGAGCAAATCAGCCCCAGCATTTT
many TRBJ1-6 TRBV5-4 TRBD1 CASSPGSTGEEHF TGTGCCAGCAGCCCGGGCTCCACAGGGGAGGAACACTTT
NA TRBJ2-1 TRBV21-1 NA CASGLPRGHNKQFF TGTGCCAGCGGTCTTCCCAGGGGCCACAATAAGCAGTTCTTC
NA TRBJ2-7 TRBV29-1 TRBD2 CSARASGSHEQYF TGCAGCGCCCGAGCTAGCGGGAGCCACGAGCAGTACTTC
NA TRBJ2-6 TRBV20-1 TRBD1 CSADIQGNSNVLTF TGCAGTGCCGATATACAGGGGAACTCCAACGTCCTGACTTTC
few TRBJ2-7 TRBV5-1 NA CASSLSRKQGSYEQYF TGCGCCAGCAGCTTGTCCCGGAAGCAGGGATCCTACGAGCAGTACTTC
NA TRBJ1-1 TRBV28 NA CASTLGGTEAFF TGTGCCAGCACCCTAGGGGGCACTGAAGCTTTCTTT
NA TRBJ2-3 TRBV4-3 NA CASSQDDGSKNTQYF TGCGCCAGCAGCCAAGACGACGGGAGTAAGAATACGCAGTATTTT
many TRBJ1-6 TRBV28 NA CASSLFSGSYNSPLHF TGTGCCAGCAGTTTATTTTCGGGCAGCTATAATTCACCCCTCCACTTT
few TRBJ1-1 TRBV7-9 NA CASSLGQMSMNTEAFF TGTGCCAGCAGCTTAGGACAGATGAGCATGAACACTGAAGCTTTCTTT
few TRBJ2-7 TRBV20-1 NA CSARATISEQYF TGCAGTGCTAGAGCGACTATATCCGAGCAGTACTTC
NA TRBJ2-4 TRBV7-2 NA CASSVGQTKNIQYF TGTGCCAGCAGCGTAGGACAGACCAAAAACATTCAGTACTTC
few TRBJ2-2 TRBV5-6 NA CASSWGTRSGELFF TGTGCCAGCAGCTGGGGGACCCGGTCCGGGGAGCTGTTTTTT
NA TRBJ2-7 TRBV12-3/TRBV12-4 NA CASSTNQRSYEQYF TGTGCCAGCAGCACGAATCAACGCTCCTACGAGCAGTACTTC
few TRBJ2-3 TRBV6-1 TRBD2 CASSELAASLNTDTQYF TGTGCCAGCAGTGAACTAGCGGCCTCCCTCAACACAGATACGCAGTATTTT
few TRBJ1-5 TRBV11-1 TRBD1 CASSFGTGKNQPQHF TGTGCCAGCAGCTTTGGGACAGGGAAAAATCAGCCCCAGCATTTT
NA TRBJ2-3 TRBV4-3 NA CASSQDWTGTDTQYF TGCGCCAGCAGCCAAGATTGGACAGGCACAGATACGCAGTATTTT
NA TRBJ2-6 TRBV5-1 NA CASSPYISGANVLTF TGCGCCAGCAGCCCCTACATCTCTGGGGCCAACGTCCTGACTTTC
many TRBJ1-5 TRBV3-1 NA CASSLDSSRQPQHF TGTGCCAGCAGCCTCGATTCCTCACGTCAGCCCCAGCATTTT
few TRBJ2-1 TRBV20-1 NA CSARETNNEQFF TGCAGTGCTAGAGAAACCAACAATGAGCAGTTCTTC
once TRBJ2-2 TRBV11-3 NA CASSLDQGGTGELFF TGTGCCAGCAGCTTAGATCAAGGCGGGACCGGGGAGCTGTTTTTT